Below, one T cell receptor beta chain is given with its context. This entry is derived from a study of shared clonotypes between healthy human individuals. Investigators spread the genomic DNA of each subset evenly over several immunoSEQ plates. Replicate sorted-subset PCRs were loaded with 150 to 250 ng DNA, about 28,000 T cell genomes. TCRdb's copy holds only in-frame clones and misses some; the assay was immunoSEQ multiplex PCR. The sample includes approximately 2,300,000 clones, 85% to 95% of them seen just once. Per germline, CDR1 SNHLY and CDR2 FYNNEI. V shed 10 bases, J shed 2 bases, and the junction held 11 bases outside the gene matches. The CDR3 sequence is 14 residues long.

The chain uses TRBV2 and TRBJ2-7, with 7 bases aligning to TRBD2. Sequencing used naive CD4+ T cells from PBMCs. Subset indicated: CD45RA+ positively selected. This TCR came from a man aged 18 to 30 in good health. Some clones in this sample may be carry-over from other donors' samples. Here the CDR3 reads CATSGTGTTYEQYF. In nucleotides, the CDR3 is TGTGCCACCTCGGGAACCGGGACTACCTACGAGCAGTACTTC. Drawing the rest from reference TRBV2 and TRBJ2-7, the complete variable domain is EPEVTQTPSHQVTQMGQEVILRCVPISNHLYFYWYRQILGQKVEFLVSFYNNEISEKSEIFDDQFSVERPDGSNFTLKIRSTKLEDSAMYFCATSGTGTTYEQYFGPGTRLTVT.